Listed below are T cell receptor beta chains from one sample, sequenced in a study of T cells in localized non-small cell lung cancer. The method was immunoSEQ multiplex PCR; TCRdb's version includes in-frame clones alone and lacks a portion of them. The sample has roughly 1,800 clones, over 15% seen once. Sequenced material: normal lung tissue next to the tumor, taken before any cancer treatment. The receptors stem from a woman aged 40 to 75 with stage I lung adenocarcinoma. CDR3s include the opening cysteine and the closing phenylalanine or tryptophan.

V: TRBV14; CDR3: CASSQDSWGGTEAFF
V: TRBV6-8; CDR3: CASTRSRTGFVESYGYTF
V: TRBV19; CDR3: CASSVIGTQRKTQYF
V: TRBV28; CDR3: CASSFGGQSYGYTF
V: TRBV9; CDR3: CASSVAGGHNEQFF
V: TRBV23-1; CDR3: CASSQTGTHQETQYF
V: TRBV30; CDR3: CAWSPFSTGSGYNEQFF
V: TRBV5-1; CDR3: CASSPAGGGNQPQHF
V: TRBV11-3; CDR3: CASSNGQAMNTEAFF
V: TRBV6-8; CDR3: CASRPGRTGGLGQPQHF
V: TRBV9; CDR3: CAALRDRNGYTF
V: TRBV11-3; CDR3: CASSEDSGGTEAFF
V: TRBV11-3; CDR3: CASSTTSGAYNEQFF
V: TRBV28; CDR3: CASSLLGTENEKLFF
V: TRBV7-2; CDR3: CASNQGANEKLFF
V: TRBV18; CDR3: CASSPGTGGETQYF
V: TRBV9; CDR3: CASSVGSETSPYNEQFF
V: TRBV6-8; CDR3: CASSPTDYEQYF
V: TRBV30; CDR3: CAWSVGEGRQFF
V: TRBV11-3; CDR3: CASSSDVSSGNTIYF
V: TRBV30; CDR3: CAWSETDNSPLHF
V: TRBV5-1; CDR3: CASSPQGGGFMNTEAFF
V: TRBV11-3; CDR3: CASSLQPPGDEQYF
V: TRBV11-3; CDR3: CASSRVQGDTEAFF
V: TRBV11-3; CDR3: CASRDRGWPDASYEQYF
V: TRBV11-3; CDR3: CASSLGIAFSSYEQYF
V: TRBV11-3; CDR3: CASNPGQGSYGYTF
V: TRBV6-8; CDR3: CASTQLMGGPGNTEAFF
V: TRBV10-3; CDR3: CAISESRGTNEKLFF
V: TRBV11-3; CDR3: CASSLVRAGFNEQFF
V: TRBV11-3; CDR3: CASSARAGDYARNTIYF
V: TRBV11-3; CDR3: CASSLVLTNEKLFF
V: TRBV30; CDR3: CAWSPGQVSQYF
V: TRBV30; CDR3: CAWSVNQPVETQYF
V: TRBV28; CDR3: CAAGGGPNTIYF
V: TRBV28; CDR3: CASIPPRRTGTWGNEQFF
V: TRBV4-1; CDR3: CASSQDMNTEAFF
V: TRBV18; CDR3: CASSPRGGTDTQYF
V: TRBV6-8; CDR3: CASSYSTVSPVSPLHF
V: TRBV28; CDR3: CASSWSGGAGEKLFF
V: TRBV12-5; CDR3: CASGLWQGPQETQYF